These 18 T cell receptor beta chains share one sample of origin, sequenced in a study of T cells in Graves' hyperthyroidism and ophthalmopathy. What was amplified from RNA transcripts were TCR beta CDR3 regions. Primed by the HTBI set, a first-round RT-PCR was run on the TCR CDR3. Each CDR3 protein is one row after TCRdb ran MiXCR on the multiplex PCR reads. Altogether under 250,000 distinct CDR3 sequences are present, 17% being singletons, with the ten largest covering roughly 50%. The source material was blood. These receptors were collected from a man between 50 and 59 years old with Graves' hyperthyroidism.

This clonotype occurred many times. The chain joins TRBV7-2 to TRBJ2-5; the D is unclear. Germline CDR1 reads SGHTA; CDR2 reads FQGNSA. V lost 1 base, J lost 0 bases, and 9 bases lay in between. The CDR3 is made up of 15 amino acids. CDR3 region: CASSLGSLDQETQYF. CDR3 coding DNA: TGTGCCAGCAGCTTAGGTAGCCTCGACCAAGAGACCCAGTACTTC.

A note on this clonotype: An end of the junction differs from the germline gene, which may be a read error. The chain employs TRBV11-2 and TRBJ2-1, with TRBD1 matching 8 bases. Per germline, CDR1 SGHAT and CDR2 FQNNGV. The length of the CDR3 is 15 residues. CDR3: CATLGQGVSYNERFF. The CDR3 bases are TGTGCCACCCTAGGACAGGGAGTGTCCTACAATGAGCGGTTCTTC.

The rearrangement uses TRBV18 and TRBJ2-5; no definite D call. V shed 0 bases and J shed 4 bases, with 9 bases lying between them. Germline lookup yields CDR1 KGHSH and CDR2 LQKENI. The CDR3 is made up of 14 amino acids. This chain's CDR3 is CASSPPEQRETQYF. The CDR3 bases are TGTGCCAGCTCACCACCGGAACAGAGAGAGACCCAGTACTTC.

V is TRBV18 and J is TRBJ2-3; the D is unclear. CDR3 length equals 13 residues. V gave up 3 bases and J gave up 2 bases, with 6 bases separating them. The V gene's germline CDR1 is KGHSH and CDR2 LQKENI. The CDR3 protein is CASSPGVTDTQYF. The CDR3 coding sequence is TGTGCCAGCTCACCTGGGGTCACAGATACGCAGTATTTT.

Note on this clonotype: The conserved phenylalanine or tryptophan is not found at the CDR3 terminus, so this likely reflects a read error. This chain links TRBV11-3 with TRBJ2-2; 7 bases agree with TRBD2. Germline V lookup: CDR1 SGHNT, CDR2 YENEEA. V lost 7 bases, J lost 6 bases, and 11 bases stayed unmatched. The CDR3 contains 15 residues. The CDR3 here is CASNGRGSGAGELFL. The CDR3 nucleotides read TGTGCCAGCAATGGCCGCGGGAGTGGGGCCGGGGAGCTGTTTCTT.

The rearrangement uses TRBV12-3 or TRBV12-4 and TRBJ2-5; 10 nucleotides line up with TRBD1. The CDR3 totals 13 residues. With 5 bases clipped from V and 5 bases from J, the junction kept 2 bases outside the gene matches. The CDR3 here is CASSDRGQETQYF. The DNA of the CDR3 is TGTGCCAGCAGTGACAGGGGGCAGGAGACCCAGTACTTC.

The J gene is TRBJ2-2, the V gene TRBV12-3 or TRBV12-4; D is possibly TRBD2 (7 bases). The CDR3 sequence is 15 residues long. V lost 6 bases to trimming and J lost 0 bases, with 11 bases between them. CDR3 protein: CASSPGGPNTGELFF. The CDR3, as DNA: TGTGCCAGCAGCCCGGGGGGCCCGAACACCGGGGAGCTGTTTTTT.

The chain recombines TRBV4-2 with TRBJ2-7; D might be TRBD2 (5 bases). The CDR3 runs to 14 residues. The V end lost 0 bases, the J end lost 4 bases, and 10 bases lay between the germline ends. CDR1 and CDR2 (germline): LGHNA, YNFKEQ. The CDR3 DNA follows: TGTGCCAGCAGCCAAGATCTGGGGAGATACGAGCAGTACTTC. Protein: CASSQDLGRYEQYF.

This clonotype came up a few times. V usage is TRBV29-1 and J usage is TRBJ2-3; D is undetermined. TRBJ1-5 matches the DNA end more closely, so the J call is doubtful. The CDR3 is made up of 13 amino acids. Per germline, CDR1 SQVTM and CDR2 ANQGSEA. The CDR3 DNA reads TGCAGCGTAAAGCCTACTCAAACAGATACGCAGCATTTT. Protein: CSVKPTQTDTQHF.

This clonotype was detected many times. CDR3 loop: CATSEGGVRGITDTQYF. DNA of the CDR3: TGTGCCACCAGTGAGGGTGGTGTAAGGGGGATCACAGATACGCAGTATTTT. The chain joins TRBV24-1 to TRBJ2-3; possible D gene TRBD1, 6 bases. Trimming pared 4 bases from V and 2 bases from J, leaving 18 bases between. CDR1 and CDR2 from the germline V gene are KGHDR and SFDVKD. The CDR3 consists of 17 residues.

This clonotype was observed a single time. A clone one base away is much larger, so this may be a read error. The chain is built from TRBV4-3 and TRBJ2-3; 10 nucleotides align to TRBD2. Germline loops: CDR1 LGHNA, CDR2 YSLEER. The CDR3 has 15 amino acids. CDR3 in DNA: TGCGCCAGCGGCCATAAGCGGGAGGGCGCAGATACGCAGTATTTT. Encoded protein: CASGHKREGADTQYF.

This clonotype was counted between two and nine times. A read error may be the cause here, since a much bigger clone is one base away. The chain combines TRBV4-2 with TRBJ2-2; TRBD2 matches at 7 bases. The CDR3 contains 13 residues. Germline values: CDR1 LGHNA, CDR2 YNFKEQ. The DNA for the CDR3 is TGTGCCAGCAACCAAGCGGGGTCCGGGGAGCTGTTTTTT. This translates into CASNQAGSGELFF.

In this sample, this clonotype turned up once. The genes are TRBV11-2 and TRBJ2-3; 8 bases fit TRBD1. With V trimmed by 5 bases and J by 4 bases, 5 bases remained unmatched. The CDR3 length is 14 residues. The germline V gene has CDR1 SGHAT and CDR2 FQNNGV. The CDR3 sequence is CASSKDRGSDTQYF. In nucleotides, the CDR3 is TGTGCCAGCAGCAAAGACAGGGGTTCAGATACGCAGTATTTT. Filled out from reference TRBV11-2 and TRBJ2-3, the complete variable domain reads EAGVAQSPRYKIIEKRQSVAFWCNPISGHATLYWYQQILGQGPKLLIQFQNNGVVDDSQLPKDRFSAERLKGVDSTLKIQPAKLEDSAVYLCASSKDRGSDTQYFGPGTRLTVL.

This clonotype appeared many times. Its ends do not fully match the called genes, so a read error is possible. The V call is TRBV7-7, the J call TRBJ2-3; TRBD1 or TRBD2 may be the D gene (5 bases each). CDR3 size: 14 residues. Germline V gene lookup returns CDR1 SSHAT and CDR2 FNYEAQ (reference sequence). The CDR3 DNA reads TGTGCTAGCAGCCAGACTATTTCAGGGGATACGCAGTATTTT. Its protein product is CASSQTISGDTQYF. The entire variable domain, with the rest obtained from reference TRBV7-7 and TRBJ2-3, is as follows: GAGVSQSPRYKVTKRGQDVTLRCDPISSHATLYWYQQALGQGPEFLTYFNYEAQPDKSGLPSDRFSAERPEGSISTLTIQRTEQRDSAMYRCASSQTISGDTQYFGPGTRLTVL.

The count of this clonotype is one. The chain is built from TRBV10-3 and TRBJ2-2; 8 nucleotides agree with TRBD1. Germline CDR1 reads ENHRY; CDR2 reads SYGVKD. The CDR3 has 16 residues. The junction had 3 bases not matched to a gene; V was cut back by 0 bases and J by 3 bases. CDR3 residues: CAISESTGADTGELFF. The CDR3 nucleotides are TGTGCCATCAGTGAGTCGACAGGGGCTGACACCGGGGAGCTGTTTTTT.

This clonotype was detected many times. The V and J genes are TRBV6-2 or TRBV6-3 and TRBJ2-7; weak D call: TRBD1 (5 bases). The V end lost 4 bases, the J end lost 4 bases, and 17 bases lay between the germline ends. CDR1 is MNHEY, CDR2 SVGEGT, per germline. This CDR3 has 15 amino acids. The CDR3: CASSSPRQGKYEQYF. CDR3 DNA sequence: TGTGCCAGCAGTTCCCCCCGGCAGGGTAAGTACGAGCAGTACTTC.

This clonotype has a count of ten or more. The chain employs TRBV12-3 or TRBV12-4 and TRBJ2-7; TRBD1 might be the D (7 bases). Trimming cost V 3 bases and J 6 bases, with 12 bases left between them. This CDR3 contains 13 residues. CDR3 bases: TGTGCCAGCAGTTTGTACAGGGGAGGCGAGCAGTACTTC. Its protein is CASSLYRGGEQYF.

Only a few counts were recorded for this clonotype. The rearrangement uses TRBV7-2 and TRBJ2-7, with 8 bases aligning to TRBD2. Germline CDR1 is SGHTA and CDR2 is FQGNSA. The CDR3 has 15 residues. Unmatched junction bases numbered 8, after V lost 5 bases and J lost 2 bases. The CDR3: CASSLQGLGAYEQYF. CDR3 nucleotides: TGTGCCAGCAGCCTACAGGGACTAGGAGCCTACGAGCAGTACTTC.